Included here is one T cell receptor beta chain sequence, with context. The antigen remains unidentified. Repertoires were generated with immunoSEQ multiplex PCR, while TCRdb's copy carries only in-frame clones and drops some. There are some 76,000 clones in the sample; about 94% occur only once, and about 6.7% lies in the top ten. The sample belongs to a study of OX40 agonist ivuxolimab in advanced cancers. Study-level information: Patients in the trial were receiving intravenous ivuxolimab every 2 weeks, at doses of 0.01 to 10 mg/kg.

V was shortened by 3 bases and J by 0 bases, with 6 bases between the two germline ends. Per the germline V gene, CDR1 is LNHDA and CDR2 is SQIVND (reference sequence). The CDR3 runs 14 residues. Study-level results: On average, CD8+ T cells showed a greater number of expanded clones than CD4+. Partial responders treated at 0.1-3.0 mg/kg exhibited clonal expansion among the lowest measured.

The sample here was CD4+ or CD8+ T cells sorted from blood, taken in a trial of the OX40 agonist ivuxolimab. The chain has TRBV19 and TRBJ1-3; D remains ambiguous. The receptor was isolated from an adult with an advanced solid tumor such as melanoma, head and neck, liver or kidney cancer. The CDR3 nucleotides are TGTGCCAGTAGTATCCGGCTCTCTGGAAACACCATATATTTT. Its translation is CASSIRLSGNTIYF.